Sequencing of this T cell receptor beta chain was carried out in a study of T cells expressing NK-cell markers. Study-wide background: Investigators obtained TCR beta repertoires from sorted CD3+CD56+NKG2C+, CD3+CD56+NKG2C- and CD3+CD56-NKG2C+ T cells.

Remarks on this clonotype: What it recognizes is unknown.

Study observations and caveats: One observes that, in a handful of donors, these clonotypes were also the leading ones within the CD3+CD56-NKG2C+ fraction.

This CDR3 is 15 amino acids long. Germline CDR1 DFQATT, CDR2 SNEGSKA (reference sequence). TCR beta cDNA was generated via 5'RACE template switching incorporating UMIs. TCRdb re-called the 5' RACE reads and gives one entry per CDR3 protein, without DNA. This sample contains about 380,000 distinct CDR3 sequences. V is TRBV20-1 and J is TRBJ1-5; TCRdb indicates TRBD1, and absent DNA this call remains unverified. Sequenced input: blood T cells: a sorted CD56 or NKG2C T cell subset, CD4+ or CD8+ T cells, or bulk PBMC T cells (not recorded which). The TCR comes from a man aged 18-69 years in good health. CDR3 sequence: CSAIPGQIGVQPQHF.